A selection of T cell receptor beta chains follows, all from one sample in a study of beta chain features in type 1 diabetes. Only in-frame clones appear in the TCRdb table, and some are missing; sequencing was by immunoSEQ multiplex PCR. The sample lists roughly 730,000 clones; about an eighth were seen once. The sample comprised naive CD4+ T cells from blood. The receptors were sampled from a young man with type 1 diabetes. Each CDR3 is given without its conserved first and last residue.

V	J	CDR3
TRBV30	TRBJ1-5	AWSVSISNQPQH
TRBV30	TRBJ2-2	AWGHPNTGELF
TRBV30	TRBJ2-5	AWSIIGETQY
TRBV29-1	TRBJ2-7	SVLGSTTYEQY
TRBV5-6	TRBJ2-5	ASSLVLAGAPGTQY
TRBV2	TRBJ2-1	ASSEVPGDEQF
TRBV10-3	TRBJ2-7	AIRPGAGSYEQY
TRBV5-1	TRBJ1-1	ASSLAGRGNTEAF
TRBV11-2	TRBJ1-4	ASRPLSGAGKLF
TRBV27	TRBJ1-2	ASSLTWGDGYT
TRBV7-2	TRBJ2-3	ASSHIADPATDTQY
TRBV7-9	TRBJ1-3	ASSFGNTIY
TRBV2	TRBJ2-5	ASSDDRAETQY
TRBV30	TRBJ2-1	AWRGAGVGNEQF
TRBV30	TRBJ1-2	AWSSSGPGYGYT
TRBV5-8	TRBJ1-5	ASSWTGQLNQPQH
TRBV30	TRBJ1-1	AWSTSSDTEAF
TRBV30	TRBJ1-2	AWIEVRGYT
TRBV5-6	TRBJ2-5	ASSKGHFKETQY
TRBV6-5	TRBJ1-1	ASSYSDMNTEAF
TRBV30	TRBJ2-2	AWIRDPVTGELF
TRBV2	TRBJ1-1	ASSGYTEAF
TRBV5-4	TRBJ2-1	ASSGGSYNEQF
TRBV6-5	TRBJ2-7	ASSQGPRYEQY